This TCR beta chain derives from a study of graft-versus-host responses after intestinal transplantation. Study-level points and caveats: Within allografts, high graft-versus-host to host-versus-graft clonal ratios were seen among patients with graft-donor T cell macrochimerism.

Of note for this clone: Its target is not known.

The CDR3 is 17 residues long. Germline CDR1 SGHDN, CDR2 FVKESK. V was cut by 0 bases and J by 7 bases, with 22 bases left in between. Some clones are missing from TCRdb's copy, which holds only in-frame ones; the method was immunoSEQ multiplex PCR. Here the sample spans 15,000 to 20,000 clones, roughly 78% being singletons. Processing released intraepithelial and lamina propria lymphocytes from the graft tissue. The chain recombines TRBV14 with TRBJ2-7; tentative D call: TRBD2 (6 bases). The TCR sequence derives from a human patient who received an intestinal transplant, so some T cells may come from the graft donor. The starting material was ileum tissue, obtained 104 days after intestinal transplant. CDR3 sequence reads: CASSQELILATPNEQYF. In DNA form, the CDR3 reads TGTGCCAGCAGCCAAGAATTAATCCTAGCGACTCCGAATGAGCAGTACTTC.